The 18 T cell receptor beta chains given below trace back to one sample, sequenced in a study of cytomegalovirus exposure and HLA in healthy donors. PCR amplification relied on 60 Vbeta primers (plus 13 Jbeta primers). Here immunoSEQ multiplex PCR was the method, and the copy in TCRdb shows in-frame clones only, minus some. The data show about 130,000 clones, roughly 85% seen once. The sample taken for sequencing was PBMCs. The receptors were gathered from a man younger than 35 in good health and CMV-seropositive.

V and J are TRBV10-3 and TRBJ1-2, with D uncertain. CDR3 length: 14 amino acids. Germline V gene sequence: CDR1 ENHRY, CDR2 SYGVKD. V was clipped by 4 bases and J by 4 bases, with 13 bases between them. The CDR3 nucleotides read TGTGCCATCAGTGTCGAGATAAGCGGCTATGGCTACACCTTC. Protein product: CAISVEISGYGYTF.

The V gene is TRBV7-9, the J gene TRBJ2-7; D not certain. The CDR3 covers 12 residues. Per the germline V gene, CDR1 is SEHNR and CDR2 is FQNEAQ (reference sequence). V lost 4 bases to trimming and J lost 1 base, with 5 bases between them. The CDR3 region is CASSSLSYEQYF. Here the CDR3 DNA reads TGTGCCAGCAGCTCCCTTTCCTACGAGCAGTACTTC.

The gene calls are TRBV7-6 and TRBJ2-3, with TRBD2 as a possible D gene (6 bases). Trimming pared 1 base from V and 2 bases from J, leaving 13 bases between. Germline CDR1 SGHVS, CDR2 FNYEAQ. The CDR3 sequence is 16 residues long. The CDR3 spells CASSLGTNLYTDTQYF. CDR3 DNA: TGTGCCAGCAGCTTAGGGACTAACCTATACACAGATACGCAGTATTTT.

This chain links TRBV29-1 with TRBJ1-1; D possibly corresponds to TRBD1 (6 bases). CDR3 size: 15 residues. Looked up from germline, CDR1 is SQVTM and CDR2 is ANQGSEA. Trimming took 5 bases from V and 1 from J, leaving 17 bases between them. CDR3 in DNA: TGCAGCGTTACTAAGGAGGGGGGGCAGAACACTGAAGCTTTCTTT. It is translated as CSVTKEGGQNTEAFF.

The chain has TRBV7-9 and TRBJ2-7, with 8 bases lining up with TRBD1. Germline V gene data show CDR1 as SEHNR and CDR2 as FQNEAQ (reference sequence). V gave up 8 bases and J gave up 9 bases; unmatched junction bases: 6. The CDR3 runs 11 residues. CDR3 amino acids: CASHDRGRQYF. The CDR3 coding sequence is TGTGCCAGCCATGACAGGGGTAGGCAGTACTTC.

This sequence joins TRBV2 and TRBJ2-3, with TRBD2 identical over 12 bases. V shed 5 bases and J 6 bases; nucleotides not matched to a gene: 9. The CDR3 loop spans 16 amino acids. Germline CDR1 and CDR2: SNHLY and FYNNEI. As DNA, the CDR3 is TGTGCCAGCAGTTACATGACTAGCGGGGGTGGGGATACGCAGTATTTT. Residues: CASSYMTSGGGDTQYF.

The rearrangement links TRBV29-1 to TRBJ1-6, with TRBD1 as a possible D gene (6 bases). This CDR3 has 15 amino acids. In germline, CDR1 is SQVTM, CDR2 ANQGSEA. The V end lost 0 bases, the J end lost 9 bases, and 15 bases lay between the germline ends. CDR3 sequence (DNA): TGCAGCGTTGAAGATCCGACAGGACCTGGTTCACCCCTCCACTTT. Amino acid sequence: CSVEDPTGPGSPLHF.

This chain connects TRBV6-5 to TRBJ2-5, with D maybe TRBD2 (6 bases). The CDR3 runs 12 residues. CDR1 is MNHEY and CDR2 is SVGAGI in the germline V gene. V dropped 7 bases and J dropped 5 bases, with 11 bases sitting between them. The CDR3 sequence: CASTDREETQYF. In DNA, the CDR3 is TGTGCCAGCACCGACCGGGAGGAGACCCAGTACTTC.

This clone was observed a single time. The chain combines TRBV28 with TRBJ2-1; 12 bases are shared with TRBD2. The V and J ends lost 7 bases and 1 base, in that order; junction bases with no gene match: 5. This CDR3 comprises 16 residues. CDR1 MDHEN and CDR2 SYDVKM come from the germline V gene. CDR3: CASTSGGDVSYNEQFF. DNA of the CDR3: TGTGCCAGCACTAGCGGGGGGGATGTATCCTACAATGAGCAGTTCTTC.

The CDR3 loop reads CASSPGTGTGELFF. The DNA for the CDR3 is TGTGCCAGCAGCCCCGGGACAGGGACCGGGGAGCTGTTTTTT. The chain combines TRBV7-3 with TRBJ2-2, with 9 nucleotides matching TRBD1. Trimming cost V 5 bases and J 5 bases; bases outside gene matches: 3. The germline gives CDR1 SGHTA, CDR2 FQGTGA. This CDR3 comprises 14 residues. Full variable domain (remainder filled in from reference TRBV7-3 and TRBJ2-2): GAGVSQTPSNKVTEKGKYVELRCDPISGHTALYWYRQSLGQGPEFLIYFQGTGAADDSGLPNDRFFAVRPEGSVSTLKIQRTERGDSAVYLCASSPGTGTGELFFGEGSRLTVL.

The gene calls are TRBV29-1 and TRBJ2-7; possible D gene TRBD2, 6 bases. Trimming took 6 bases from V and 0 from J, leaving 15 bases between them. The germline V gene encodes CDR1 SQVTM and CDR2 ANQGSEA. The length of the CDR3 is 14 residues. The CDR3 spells CSVEVPGSSYEQYF. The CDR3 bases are TGCAGCGTAGAGGTTCCCGGGAGCTCCTACGAGCAGTACTTC.

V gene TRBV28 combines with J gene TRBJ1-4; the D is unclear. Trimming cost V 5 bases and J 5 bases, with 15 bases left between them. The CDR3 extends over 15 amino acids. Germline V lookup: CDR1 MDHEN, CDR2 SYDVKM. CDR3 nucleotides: TGTGCCAGCAGTGCACTGAAGAGATCGAATGAAAAACTGTTTTTT. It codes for CASSALKRSNEKLFF. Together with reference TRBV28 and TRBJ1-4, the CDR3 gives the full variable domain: DVKVTQSSRYLVKRTGEKVFLECVQDMDHENMFWYRQDPGLGLRLIYFSYDVKMKEKGDIPEGYSVSREKKERFSLILESASTNQTSMYLCASSALKRSNEKLFFGSGTQLSVL.

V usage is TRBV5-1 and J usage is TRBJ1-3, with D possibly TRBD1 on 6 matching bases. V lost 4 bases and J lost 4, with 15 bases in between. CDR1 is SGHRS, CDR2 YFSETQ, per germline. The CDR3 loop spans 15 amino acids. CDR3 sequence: CASSMGAGSGNTIYF. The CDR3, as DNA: TGCGCCAGCAGCATGGGGGCAGGGTCCGGAAACACCATATATTTT.

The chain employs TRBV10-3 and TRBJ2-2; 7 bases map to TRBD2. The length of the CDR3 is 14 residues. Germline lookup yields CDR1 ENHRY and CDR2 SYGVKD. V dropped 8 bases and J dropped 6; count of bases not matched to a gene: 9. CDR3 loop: CAIPISGGAGELFF. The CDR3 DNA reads TGTGCCATCCCTATATCGGGAGGCGCCGGGGAGCTGTTTTTT.

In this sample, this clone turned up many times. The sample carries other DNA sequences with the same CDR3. The CDR3 here is CASSDSSGGTDTQYF. CDR3 nucleotides: TGTGCCAGCAGTGACTCATCGGGGGGAACAGATACGCAGTATTTT. The rearrangement uses TRBV6-4 and TRBJ2-3; 7 positions match TRBD2. The length of the CDR3 is 15 residues. With V trimmed by 0 bases and J by 3 bases, 3 bases remained unmatched. Germline values: CDR1 MRHNA, CDR2 SNTAGT.

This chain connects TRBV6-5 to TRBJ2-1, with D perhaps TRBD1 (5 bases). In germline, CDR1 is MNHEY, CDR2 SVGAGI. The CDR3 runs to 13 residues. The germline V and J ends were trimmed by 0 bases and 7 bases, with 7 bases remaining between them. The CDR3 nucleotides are TGTGCCAGCAGTTACTCGAAGGGGAATGAGCAGTTCTTC. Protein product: CASSYSKGNEQFF.

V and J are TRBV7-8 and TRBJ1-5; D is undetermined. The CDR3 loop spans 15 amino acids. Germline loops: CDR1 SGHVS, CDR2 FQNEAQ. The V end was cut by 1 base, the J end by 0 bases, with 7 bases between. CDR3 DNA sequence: TGTGCCAGCAGCTTAGGAGGGAGTAGCAATCAGCCCCAGCATTTT. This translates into CASSLGGSSNQPQHF. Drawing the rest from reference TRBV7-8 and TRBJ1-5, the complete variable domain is GAGVSQSPRYKVAKRGQDVALRCDPISGHVSLFWYQQALGQGPEFLTYFQNEAQLDKSGLPSDRFFAERPEGSVSTLKIQRTQQEDSAVYLCASSLGGSSNQPQHFGDGTRLSIL.

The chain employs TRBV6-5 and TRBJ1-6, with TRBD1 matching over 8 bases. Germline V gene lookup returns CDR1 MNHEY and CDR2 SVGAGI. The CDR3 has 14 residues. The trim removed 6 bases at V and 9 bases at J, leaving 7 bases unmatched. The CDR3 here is CASRVGQGSSPLHF. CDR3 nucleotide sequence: TGTGCCAGCAGGGTCGGACAGGGAAGTTCACCCCTCCACTTT.